Presented here are 18 T cell receptor beta chains from one specimen sequenced in a study of blood T cells in healthy people across ages. The authors ran a second PCR of about 6 to 12 cycles using a sample-barcoded 5' primer and a J-beta primer mix. MiXCR, run by TCRdb on the 5' RACE reads, gives a single entry per CDR3 protein. This sample has about 780,000 distinct CDR3 sequences, with about 47% found just once. The sequenced material came from blood. These receptors came from a man older than 75 in good health.

V is TRBV24-1 and J is TRBJ2-3, with 7 positions matching TRBD2. The germline V gene encodes CDR1 KGHDR and CDR2 SFDVKD. This CDR3 has 18 residues. V trimming: 1 base; J trimming: 0 bases; junction bases outside the gene matches: 9. CDR3 sequence (DNA): TGTGCCACCAGTGATTTATCTTTAGGAGCGGGGAGCACAGATACGCAGTATTTT. Its translation is CATSDLSLGAGSTDTQYF.

A few counts support this clonotype. V is TRBV4-3 and J is TRBJ2-5; 7 bases fit TRBD2. The CDR3 sequence is 16 residues long. From germline, CDR1 is LGHNA and CDR2 YSLEER. Germline trimming cut 0 bases from V and 11 bases from J; bases unmatched to any gene: 15. CDR3 DNA sequence: TGCGCCAGCAGCCAAGACAGAGCGGGACCCTACAATGAGCAGTACTTC. Amino acid sequence: CASSQDRAGPYNEQYF.

The chain combines TRBV6-2 or TRBV6-3 with TRBJ2-2; 8 bases agree with TRBD1. Germline CDR1 MNHEY, CDR2 SVGEGT. V shed 6 bases, J shed 0 bases, and the junction held 18 bases outside the gene matches. The CDR3 totals 20 residues. As DNA, the CDR3 is TGTGCCAGCAGCCTCCCGGCGACAGGGGTTTTTACGTCGAACACCGGGGAGCTGTTTTTT. This gives the protein CASSLPATGVFTSNTGELFF.

This clonotype was counted between two and nine times. V is TRBV11-3 and J is TRBJ2-2, with TRBD1 identical over 7 bases. The trim removed 1 base at V and 1 base at J, leaving 3 bases unmatched. Per the germline V gene, CDR1 is SGHNT and CDR2 is YENEEA. The CDR3 sequence is 16 residues long. The CDR3 region has the DNA TGTGCCAGCAGCTTAGCTGGGACAGTGAACACCGGGGAGCTGTTTTTT. It encodes CASSLAGTVNTGELFF.

This clonotype was found a few times. This rearrangement joins TRBV5-1 to TRBJ1-6, with D possibly being TRBD1 (6 bases). The CDR3 runs to 15 residues. The germline V and J ends were trimmed by 4 bases and 8 bases, with 16 bases remaining between them. Germline CDR1 reads SGHRS; CDR2 reads YFSETQ. The CDR3 nucleotides are TGCGCCAGCAGCATCACAGGGACGGTGGATTCACCCCTCCACTTT. This encodes CASSITGTVDSPLHF.

The chain is built from TRBV7-2 and TRBJ2-1; D unclear. V lost 1 base and J 8 bases, leaving 15 bases between the germline ends. Germline CDR1 and CDR2: SGHTA and FQGNSA. The CDR3 extends over 15 amino acids. The CDR3 sequence is CASSLGFRSLDEQFF. The DNA for the CDR3 is TGTGCCAGCAGCTTAGGGTTTAGATCTCTCGATGAGCAGTTCTTC.

The gene calls are TRBV7-2 and TRBJ2-7, with no clear D. Near its end, the DNA agrees better with TRBJ2-5, so the J call may be wrong. The CDR3 has 13 amino acids. The germline CDR1 and CDR2 sequences are SGHTA and FQGNSA. The CDR3 protein is CASSMYSGETQYF. The CDR3 bases are TGTGCCAGCAGCATGTACAGTGGGGAGACCCAGTACTTC.

V gene TRBV7-2 combines with J gene TRBJ2-1, with TRBD2 identical over 7 bases. V was clipped by 11 bases and J by 1 base; unmatched bases: 11. The germline V gene has CDR1 SGHTA and CDR2 FQGNSA. The CDR3 contains 15 residues. DNA of the CDR3: TGTGCCTCCGAGGGCGCAGCGGGGTCCTACAATGAGCAGTTCTTC. Its translation is CASEGAAGSYNEQFF. The variable domain in full, completed from reference TRBV7-2 and TRBJ2-1, reads GAGVSQSPSNKVTEKGKDVELRCDPISGHTALYWYRQSLGQGLEFLIYFQGNSAPDKSGLPSDRFSAERTGGSVSTLTIQRTQQEDSAVYLCASEGAAGSYNEQFFGPGTRLTVL.

This clonotype was found many times. The J gene is TRBJ2-1, the V gene TRBV7-2; no clear D. CDR3 length: 12 amino acids. From germline, CDR1 is SGHTA and CDR2 FQGNSA. The V and J ends lost 1 base and 9 bases respectively, with 7 bases between them. Here the CDR3 reads CASSLVMPEQFF. The CDR3 nucleotides read TGTGCCAGCAGCTTAGTTATGCCTGAGCAGTTCTTC. The variable domain in full, with the rest retrieved from reference TRBV7-2 and TRBJ2-1, is GAGVSQSPSNKVTEKGKDVELRCDPISGHTALYWYRQSLGQGLEFLIYFQGNSAPDKSGLPSDRFSAERTGGSVSTLTIQRTQQEDSAVYLCASSLVMPEQFFGPGTRLTVL.

This clonotype was recorded a few times. The rearrangement links TRBV20-1 to TRBJ2-3, with TRBD2 matching 11 bases. Per germline, CDR1 DFQATT and CDR2 SNEGSKA (reference sequence). Losses at the gene ends were 4 bases for V and 0 bases for J; bases not matched to a gene: 6. The CDR3 covers 16 residues. Here the CDR3 DNA reads TGCAGTGCTACGCCGGGACTAGCGGCTAGCACAGATACGCAGTATTTT. It codes for CSATPGLAASTDTQYF.

V gene TRBV5-1 combines with J gene TRBJ1-1; D may be TRBD1 (5 bases). Per the germline V gene, CDR1 is SGHRS and CDR2 is YFSETQ. This CDR3 contains 14 residues. V was pared by 5 bases and J by 5 bases, with 16 bases between. The CDR3: CASSNGAEWTEAFF. CDR3 nucleotide sequence: TGCGCCAGCAGTAATGGGGCGGAGTGGACTGAAGCTTTCTTT.

This clonotype was detected only a few times. The chain links TRBV27 to TRBJ2-4; D gene ambiguous. The V gene's germline CDR1 is MNHEY and CDR2 SMNVEV (reference sequence). This CDR3 contains 15 residues. V was shortened by 4 bases and J by 6 bases, with 16 bases between the two germline ends. The chain's CDR3 is CASSSTDREGNIQYF. The CDR3 nucleotides are TGTGCCAGCAGTTCCACGGACCGAGAAGGAAACATTCAGTACTTC.

This clonotype was observed a few times. V gene TRBV4-2 combines with J gene TRBJ2-7, with TRBD1 identical over 10 bases. V shed 4 bases, J shed 5 bases, and the junction held 8 bases outside the gene matches. Germline V CDR1 and CDR2: LGHNA, YNFKEQ. This CDR3 comprises 15 residues. The CDR3 DNA reads TGTGCCAGCAGCCGCCTAGGGACAGGGGTCGACGAGCAGTACTTC. It codes for CASSRLGTGVDEQYF.

This clonotype showed up many times. The chain employs TRBV29-1 and TRBJ1-2; 9 bases agree with TRBD1. CDR1 SQVTM and CDR2 ANQGSEA come from the germline V gene. The CDR3 is 14 amino acids. J lost 2 bases, V lost 3 bases, and 4 bases had no gene match. The CDR3 loop is CSVDWTGVNYGYTF. CDR3 DNA: TGCAGCGTTGATTGGACAGGGGTAAACTATGGCTACACCTTC.

This clonotype is a singleton in its sample. V gene TRBV7-3 combines with J gene TRBJ1-6; TRBD1 is a possible D gene (5 bases). Germline CDR1 and CDR2: SGHTA and FQGTGA. The CDR3 runs to 14 residues. Trimming cost V 4 bases and J 5 bases, with 9 bases left between them. CDR3 sequence reads: CASSSQGNNSPLHF. CDR3 DNA: TGTGCCAGCAGCTCCCAGGGAAATAATTCACCCCTCCACTTT. The complete variable domain, with remaining parts taken from reference TRBV7-3 and TRBJ1-6, reads GAGVSQTPSNKVTEKGKYVELRCDPISGHTALYWYRQSLGQGPEFLIYFQGTGAADDSGLPNDRFFAVRPEGSVSTLKIQRTERGDSAVYLCASSSQGNNSPLHFGNGTRLTVT.

The chain links TRBV4-1 to TRBJ2-5; 8 bases are a match to TRBD1. CDR3 size: 13 residues. The germline gives CDR1 MGHRA, CDR2 YSYEKL. The ends lost 1 base at V and 5 bases at J; junction bases unmatched: 0. In nucleotides, the CDR3 is TGCGCCAGCAGCCAAGGGGACAGGGAGACCCAGTACTTC. Encoded protein: CASSQGDRETQYF.

In its sample, this clonotype was seen a few times. This chain joins TRBV7-2 and TRBJ2-6; 10 bases map to TRBD2. Unmatched junction bases numbered 6, after V lost 1 base and J lost 3 bases. CDR1 and CDR2 from the germline V gene are SGHTA and FQGNSA. CDR3 length: 18 residues. For the CDR3, the DNA is TGTGCCAGCAGCTTAGTGCCTAGCGGGAGAGGTGGGGCCAACGTCCTGACTTTC. It codes for CASSLVPSGRGGANVLTF.

This chain connects TRBV20-1 to TRBJ1-2; the D gene is possibly TRBD1 (5 bases). With 2 bases removed from V and 5 bases from J, the gap between germline ends came to 15 bases. The CDR3 has 14 amino acids. CDR1 is DFQATT, CDR2 SNEGSKA, per germline (reference sequence). This CDR3 is CSARRGEGVYGYTF. CDR3 sequence (DNA): TGCAGTGCTAGAAGAGGGGAAGGTGTGTATGGCTACACCTTC.